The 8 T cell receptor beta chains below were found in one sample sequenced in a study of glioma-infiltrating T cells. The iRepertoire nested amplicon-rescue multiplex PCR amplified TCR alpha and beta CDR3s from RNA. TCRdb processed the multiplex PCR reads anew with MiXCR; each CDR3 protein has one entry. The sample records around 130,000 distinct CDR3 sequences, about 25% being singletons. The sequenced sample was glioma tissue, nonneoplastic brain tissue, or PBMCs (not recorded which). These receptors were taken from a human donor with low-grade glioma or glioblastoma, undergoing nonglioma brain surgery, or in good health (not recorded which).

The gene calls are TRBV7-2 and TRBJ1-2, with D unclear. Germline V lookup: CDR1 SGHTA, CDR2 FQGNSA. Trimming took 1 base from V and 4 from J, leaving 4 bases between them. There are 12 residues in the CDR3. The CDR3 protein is CASSLEPYGYTF. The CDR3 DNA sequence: TGTGCCAGCAGCTTAGAACCCTATGGCTACACCTTC. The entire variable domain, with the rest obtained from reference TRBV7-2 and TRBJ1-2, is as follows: GAGVSQSPSNKVTEKGKDVELRCDPISGHTALYWYRQSLGQGLEFLIYFQGNSAPDKSGLPSDRFSAERTGGSVSTLTIQRTQQEDSAVYLCASSLEPYGYTFGSGTRLTVV.

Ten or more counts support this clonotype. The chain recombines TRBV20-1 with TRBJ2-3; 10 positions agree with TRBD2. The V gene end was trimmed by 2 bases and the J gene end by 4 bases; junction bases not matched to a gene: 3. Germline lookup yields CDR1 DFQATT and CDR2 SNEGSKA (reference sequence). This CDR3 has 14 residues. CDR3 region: CSARSLAGADTQYF. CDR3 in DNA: TGCAGTGCTAGAAGCCTAGCGGGGGCAGATACGCAGTATTTT.

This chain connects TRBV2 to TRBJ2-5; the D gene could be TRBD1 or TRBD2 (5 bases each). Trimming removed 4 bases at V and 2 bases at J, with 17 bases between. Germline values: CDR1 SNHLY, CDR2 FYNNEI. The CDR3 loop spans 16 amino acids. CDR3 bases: TGTGCCAGCAGTGGTTCCGGGACCGCCGTTCAAGAGACCCAGTACTTC. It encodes CASSGSGTAVQETQYF.

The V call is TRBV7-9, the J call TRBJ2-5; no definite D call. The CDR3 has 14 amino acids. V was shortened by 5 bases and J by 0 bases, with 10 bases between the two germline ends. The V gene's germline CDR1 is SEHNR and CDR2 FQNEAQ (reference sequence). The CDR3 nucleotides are TGTGCCAGCAGCCTGACCGTGTACCAAGAGACCCAGTACTTC. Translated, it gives CASSLTVYQETQYF. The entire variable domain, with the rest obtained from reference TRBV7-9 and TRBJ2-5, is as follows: DTGVSQNPRHKITKRGQNVTFRCDPISEHNRLYWYRQTLGQGPEFLTYFQNEAQLEKSRLLSDRFSAERPKGSFSTLEIQRTEQGDSAMYLCASSLTVYQETQYFGPGTRLLVL.

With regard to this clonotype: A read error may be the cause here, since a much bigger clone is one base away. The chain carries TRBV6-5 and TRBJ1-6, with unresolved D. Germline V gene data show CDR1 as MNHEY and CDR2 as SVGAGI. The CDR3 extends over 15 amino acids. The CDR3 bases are TGTGCCAGCAGAACGAACTCCCCTAATAATCCACCCCTCCACTTT. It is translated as CASRTNSPNNPPLHF.

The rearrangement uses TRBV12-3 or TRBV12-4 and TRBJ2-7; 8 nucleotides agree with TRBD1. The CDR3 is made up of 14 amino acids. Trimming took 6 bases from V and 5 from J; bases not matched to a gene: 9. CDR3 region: CASSRTGRDDEQYV. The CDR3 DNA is TGTGCCAGCAGCCGGACAGGGAGAGACGACGAGCAGTACGTC.

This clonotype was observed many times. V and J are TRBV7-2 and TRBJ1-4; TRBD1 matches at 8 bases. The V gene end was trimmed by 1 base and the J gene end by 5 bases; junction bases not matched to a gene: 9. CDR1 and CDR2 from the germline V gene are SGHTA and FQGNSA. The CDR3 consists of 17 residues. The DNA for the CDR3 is TGTGCCAGCAGCTTAGAGGGGAGACAGGGGCTCAATGAAAAACTGTTTTTT. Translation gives CASSLEGRQGLNEKLFF.

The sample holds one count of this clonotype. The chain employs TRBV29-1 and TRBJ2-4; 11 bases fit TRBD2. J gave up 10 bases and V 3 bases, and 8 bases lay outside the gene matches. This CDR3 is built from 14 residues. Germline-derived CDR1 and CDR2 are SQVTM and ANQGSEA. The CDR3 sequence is CSVESSGGPTIQYF. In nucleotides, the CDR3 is TGCAGCGTTGAGTCTAGCGGGGGGCCTACTATTCAGTACTTC.